This TCR beta chain was identified in a study of shared clonotypes between healthy human individuals. General study results and limits: Among donors, sharing of clonotypes was expected to be affected by sequencing depth.

The table lists this clone with a few counts. The antigen is unknown. Per the original data handling: With immunoSEQ giving junction-only sequences and no quality scores, filtering differed. TCRdb's copy holds only in-frame clones and misses some; the assay was immunoSEQ multiplex PCR. Clone size and the V and J calls come from that table; the DNA yielded D and trimming. This sample has 100,000 to 130,000 clones; roughly two thirds occur once, and the top ten carry about 24%. The sample was memory CD8+ T cells sorted from blood. The subset was: CD45RO+ cells pooled with CCR7-negative TemRA cells. This receptor was obtained from a young woman in good health.

The CDR3 DNA follows: TGTGCCAGCAGCTTCACCGGGACAGGGGGCATGAGGGACGAGCAGTACTTC. This translates into CASSFTGTGGMRDEQYF. The chain links TRBV11-2 to TRBJ2-7, with 12 bases identical to TRBD1. CDR3 length: 17 residues. Germline V gene lookup returns CDR1 SGHAT and CDR2 FQNNGV. Trimming took 3 bases from V and 5 from J; bases not matched to a gene: 11.